These T cell receptor beta chains were read from a single sample in a study of T cells in Graves' hyperthyroidism and ophthalmopathy. TCRdb redid the calling of the multiplex PCR reads with MiXCR, one entry per CDR3 protein. The sample yields approximately 430,000 distinct CDR3 sequences, around a sixth seen once. The sequencing sample was made of blood. The receptors were sampled from a woman between 18 and 30 years old with Graves' hyperthyroidism. The CDR3 runs from the conserved cysteine through the conserved F or W. The D gene is left open where the match is weak. For some rows the clone size is stated as once, few or many, or as a class when expanded; others skip it.

abundance	d_gene	v_gene	j_gene	len	CDR3aa	CDR3nt
many	-	TRBV24-1	TRBJ2-7	16	CATSDLRRDNSYEQYF	TGTGCCACCAGTGATTTGCGGCGGGACAACTCCTACGAGCAGTACTTC
many	-	TRBV9	TRBJ2-3	17	CASSVGTFDATSNTQYF	TGTGCCAGCAGCGTGGGGACTTTCGACGCTACGTCTAATACGCAGTATTTT
few	-	TRBV11-3	TRBJ1-2	13	CASSVGWGYGYTF	TGTGCCAGCAGCGTAGGGTGGGGGTATGGCTACACCTTC
many	-	TRBV2	TRBJ2-6	15	CASIGLLSGANVLTF	TGTGCCAGCATCGGTTTACTCTCTGGGGCCAACGTCCTGACTTTC
many	-	TRBV20-1	TRBJ1-5	13	CSARQTLNQPQHF	TGCAGTGCAAGACAGACCCTCAATCAGCCCCAGCATTTT
once	TRBD1	TRBV29-1	TRBJ1-2	12	CSVWTGTYGYTF	TGCAGCGTCTGGACAGGGACCTATGGCTACACCTTC
many	-	TRBV2	TRBJ1-2	16	CASSVTGPAGEDGYTF	TGTGCCAGCAGTGTGACAGGACCTGCAGGGGAGGATGGCTACACCTTC
-	TRBD2	TRBV9	TRBJ2-1	18	CASSVGLAGASSYNEQFF	TGTGCCAGCAGCGTAGGACTAGCGGGCGCTAGCTCCTACAATGAGCAGTTCTTC
many	-	TRBV6-1	TRBJ2-1	15	CASSATGSSYNEQFF	TGTGCCAGCAGTGCCACGGGGAGCTCCTACAATGAGCAGTTCTTC
-	-	TRBV6-1	TRBJ2-5	13	CASTATVQETQYF	TGTGCCAGCACTGCAACGGTCCAAGAGACCCAGTACTTC
many	-	TRBV5-1	TRBJ2-7	15	CASSSGPGRAYEQYF	TGCGCCAGCAGCTCCGGCCCGGGACGGGCCTACGAGCAGTACTTC
few	-	TRBV5-1	TRBJ1-6	16	CASSWWIRKCNSPLHF	TGCGCCAGCAGCTGGTGGATCAGGAAATGTAATTCACCCCTCCACTTT
few	-	TRBV2	TRBJ2-5	14	CASTRRGVGETQYF	TGTGCCAGCACCCGGAGGGGGGTAGGGGAGACCCAGTACTTC
-	-	TRBV6-1	TRBJ1-2	10	CASSKGGYTF	TGTGCCAGCAGTAAAGGTGGCTACACCTTC
many	-	TRBV11-1	TRBJ2-5	14	CASSFWASQETQYF	TGTGCCAGCAGCTTCTGGGCTAGCCAAGAGACCCAGTACTTC
many	TRBD2	TRBV7-9	TRBJ2-7	19	CASSQDGTSGSRESHEQYF	TGTGCCAGCAGCCAAGACGGGACTAGCGGGAGTAGGGAAAGCCACGAGCAGTACTTC
many	TRBD1	TRBV7-9	TRBJ2-5	13	CASTRDRGETQYF	TGTGCCAGCACCCGGGACAGGGGGGAGACCCAGTACTTC
-	-	TRBV27	TRBJ2-7	15	CASSSMGAKSYEQYF	TGTGCCAGCAGTTCCATGGGAGCAAAATCCTACGAGCAGTACTTC
many	TRBD1	TRBV20-1	TRBJ1-6	17	CSASHGQGGPYNSPLHF	TGCAGTGCTAGCCATGGACAGGGCGGACCCTATAATTCACCCCTCCACTTT
many	-	TRBV5-6	TRBJ2-3	14	CASSLDRVPDTQYF	TGTGCCAGCAGCTTGGACAGGGTCCCAGATACGCAGTATTTT
many	TRBD2	TRBV6-2/TRBV6-3	TRBJ2-1	16	CASSYSLAGVDNEQFF	TGTGCCAGCAGTTACTCACTAGCGGGAGTCGACAATGAGCAGTTCTTC
many	-	TRBV28	TRBJ1-4	17	CASSLGPPGRTNEKLFF	TGTGCCAGCAGTTTGGGGCCCCCCGGTCGCACTAATGAAAAACTGTTTTTT
-	TRBD1	TRBV12-3/TRBV12-4	TRBJ2-3	17	CASSPPPGQGFADTQYF	TGTGCCAGCAGTCCACCCCCGGGACAGGGGTTCGCAGATACGCAGTATTTT
-	TRBD2	TRBV6-1	TRBJ2-5	15	CASSEVAGNQESQYF	TGTGCCAGCAGTGAGGTAGCGGGGAATCAAGAGAGCCAGTACTTC
many	-	TRBV15	TRBJ1-5	16	CATSRDLTDQYQPQHF	TGTGCCACCAGCAGAGATCTGACCGACCAGTATCAGCCCCAGCATTTT
many	-	TRBV6-1	TRBJ2-7	15	CASSNQAGSTYEQYF	TGTGCCAGCAGTAACCAAGCGGGTAGTACCTACGAGCAGTACTTC
many	TRBD1	TRBV18	TRBJ2-3	15	CASSPGTGEADTQYF	TGTGCCAGCTCACCGGGGACAGGGGAGGCAGATACGCAGTATTTT
-	TRBD1	TRBV7-9	TRBJ1-4	16	CASNPDRAGFNEKLFF	TGTGCCAGCAATCCGGACAGGGCCGGGTTTAATGAAAAACTGTTTTTT
many	-	TRBV3-1	TRBJ2-1	15	CASSQGAGVGNEQFF	TGTGCCAGCAGCCAAGGGGCAGGGGTGGGCAATGAGCAGTTCTTC
many	-	TRBV12-3/TRBV12-4	TRBJ1-1	14	CASGPRRLGTEAFF	TGTGCCAGCGGACCCAGGAGGCTGGGAACTGAAGCTTTCTTT
many	TRBD2	TRBV27	TRBJ2-7	19	CASSSNSGRATVWSYEQYF	TGTGCCAGCAGTTCCAATAGCGGGAGGGCCACGGTTTGGTCCTACGAGCAGTACTTC
many	-	TRBV6-6	TRBJ2-7	12	CASSYFTGEQYF	TGTGCCAGCAGTTACTTCACCGGAGAGCAGTACTTC
-	-	TRBV24-1	TRBJ2-1	16	CATSDTTRSSYNEQFF	TGTGCCACCAGTGATACGACCCGGAGCTCCTACAATGAGCAGTTCTTC
many	-	TRBV12-3/TRBV12-4	TRBJ2-3	15	CASSLVPGPTDTQYF	TGTGCCAGCAGTTTGGTCCCAGGGCCTACAGATACGCAGTATTTT
many	TRBD2	TRBV2	TRBJ2-3	14	CASGGDLTLDTQYF	TGTGCCAGCGGGGGGGACCTCACCTTAGATACGCAGTATTTT
few	-	TRBV7-6	TRBJ1-6	15	CASSPEGTDNSPLHF	TGTGCCAGCAGCCCAGAGGGGACTGATAATTCACCCCTCCACTTT
many	-	TRBV10-3	TRBJ1-2	12	CAISPREEGYTF	TGTGCCATCAGTCCTAGAGAAGAAGGCTACACCTTC
-	-	TRBV7-3	TRBJ2-7	15	CASSLSGQGPCEQYF	TGTGCCAGCAGCTTAAGTGGGCAGGGGCCCTGCGAGCAGTACTTC
many	TRBD1	TRBV7-7	TRBJ2-7	16	CASSLGPDRGLYEQYF	TGTGCTAGCAGCTTAGGCCCGGACAGGGGGCTCTACGAGCAGTACTTC